Sequencing of this T cell receptor beta chain was carried out in a study of CD8+CD57+ T cells in acquired aplastic anemia. All patients picked for sequencing had shown, by flow cytometry, an expansion of CD8+CD57+ cells. None of the patients had been given any therapy when their blood was sampled. Genomic DNA acted as the template from which TCR beta VDJ combination and CDR3 sequence profiling were carried out. TCRdb re-derived calls from the reads in MiXCR, one entry per CDR3 protein. The repertoire holds 250,000 to 350,000 distinct CDR3 sequences, with 56% as singletons. A single count supports this clonotype. Trimming stripped 4 bases from V and 6 bases from J, with 12 bases between. Germline V CDR1 and CDR2: MNHEY, SVGEGT. This CDR3 is built from 13 residues.

The clonotype comes from a human donor with aplastic anemia. The chain carries TRBV6-2 or TRBV6-3 and TRBJ1-2; the D is unclear. Sequenced input: sorted CD4+, CD8+, or CD8+CD57+ T cells (not recorded which) from PBMCs. The CDR3 reads CASSLSLSNGYTF. In DNA, the CDR3 is TGTGCCAGCAGTTTATCCCTTTCGAATGGCTACACCTTC.